Detailed here is one TCR beta chain. Its cognate antigen is unknown. This entry comes from a study of shared clonotypes between healthy human individuals. Notes on the study in general: Sorted-subset sequencing, rarefaction showed, was incomplete despite large depth.

V trimming: 6 bases; J trimming: 6 bases; junction bases outside the gene matches: 8. The CDR3 has 14 residues. Per germline, CDR1 SGHAT and CDR2 FQNNGV. The naive CD8 subset, CD45RO-negative cells positively selected for CCR7, excluded terminally differentiated effector memory CD45RA+ cells. Libraries were prepared by immunoSEQ multiplex PCR; TCRdb keeps only in-frame clonotypes and omits some of them. The data hold approximately 740,000 clones, with nearly 95% observed a single time. The chain uses TRBV11-2 and TRBJ2-1, with 7 bases identical to TRBD2. Sequenced: naive CD8+ T cells sorted from blood. This sequence originates from a man aged 30 to 45 in good health. The CDR3 is CASRPSGTANEQFF. The DNA of the CDR3 is TGTGCCAGCAGACCCAGCGGGACGGCCAATGAGCAGTTCTTC. The whole variable domain, filled in from reference TRBV11-2 and TRBJ2-1, reads EAGVAQSPRYKIIEKRQSVAFWCNPISGHATLYWYQQILGQGPKLLIQFQNNGVVDDSQLPKDRFSAERLKGVDSTLKIQPAKLEDSAVYLCASRPSGTANEQFFGPGTRLTVL.